Listed below are T cell receptor beta chains from one sample, sequenced in a study of type 1 regulatory T cells. No antigen has been assigned to these receptors. Using its own MiXCR run on the reads, TCRdb lists one record per CDR3 protein. The sample includes about 69,000 distinct CDR3 sequences, about 20% of them seen just once. The sequenced sample was cultured type 1 regulatory T (Tr1) cells, either the whole culture or a sorted fraction (not recorded which). Receptors originate from a human donor in good health. The CDR3 runs from the conserved cysteine through the conserved F or W. D genes are given only for firm matches. Clone size is not always given. Where it is, it says once, few, many or a class for expanded clones.

cdr3_aa,cdr3_nt,j_call,clone_size,v_call,d_call
CASSEARGVGRSVNGYTF,TGTGCCAGCAGTGAAGCGAGGGGGGTCGGCAGGTCTGTAAATGGCTACACCTTC,TRBJ1-2,few,TRBV2,-
CASSLPRVETQYF,TGTGCCAGCAGTTTACCCAGGGTAGAGACCCAGTACTTC,TRBJ2-5,few,TRBV28,-
CASSEGTSPSQETQYF,TGCGCCAGCAGCGAGGGGACTAGCCCTTCTCAAGAGACCCAGTACTTC,TRBJ2-5,few,TRBV5-1,TRBD2
CASENSGANVLTF,TGTGCCAGCGAGAACTCTGGGGCCAACGTCCTGACTTTC,TRBJ2-6,-,TRBV25-1,-
CASSSLMNTEAFF,TGTGCCAGCAGCAGTCTTATGAACACTGAAGCTTTCTTT,TRBJ1-1,-,TRBV4-2,-
CASRSGTSGSNEQFF,TGTGCCAGCAGATCCGGGACTAGCGGGAGCAATGAGCAGTTCTTC,TRBJ2-1,-,TRBV28,TRBD2
CSARSPSEQYF,TGCAGTGCTAGAAGTCCCTCCGAGCAGTACTTC,TRBJ2-7,few,TRBV20-1,-
CATSDPNQPQHF,TGTGCCACCAGTGACCCGAATCAGCCCCAGCATTTT,TRBJ1-5,few,TRBV24-1,-
CASSKERDINQPQHF,TGTGCCAGCAGCAAGGAGCGGGACATCAATCAGCCCCAGCATTTT,TRBJ1-5,few,TRBV21-1,-
CSVEASVGYEQYF,TGCAGCGTTGAGGCCAGTGTGGGGTACGAGCAGTACTTC,TRBJ2-7,few,TRBV29-1,-
CASSPTGDHTGELFF,TGTGCCAGCAGCCCGACAGGGGACCACACCGGGGAGCTGTTTTTT,TRBJ2-2,few,TRBV9,TRBD1
CASSAGQYTGELFF,TGTGCCAGCTCAGCGGGACAGTACACCGGGGAGCTGTTTTTT,TRBJ2-2,-,TRBV18,-
CASSEGTVFYNEQFF,TGTGCCAGCAGTGAAGGGACTGTCTTCTACAATGAGCAGTTCTTC,TRBJ2-1,-,TRBV25-1,-
CASSYNTDTQYF,TGCGCCAGCAGCTACAACACAGATACGCAGTATTTT,TRBJ2-3,few,TRBV5-1,-
CSAPGYNEQFF,TGCAGTGCCCCCGGTTACAATGAGCAGTTCTTC,TRBJ2-1,few,TRBV20-1,-
CASSLGGGRRNEQFF,TGTGCCAGCAGCTTAGGGGGCGGGAGGCGCAATGAGCAGTTCTTC,TRBJ2-1,few,TRBV7-2,TRBD2